Sequencing of this TCR beta chain was carried out in a study of identical twins. TCRdb re-called the 5' RACE reads through MiXCR, storing one row per CDR3 protein. This sample has hundreds of thousands of distinct CDR3 sequences; 15% to 20% occur once, and the top ten carry roughly 14%. Trimming at V came to 8 bases and at J to 3 bases, leaving 3 bases not matched to a gene. This CDR3 has 13 residues. CDR1 ENHRY and CDR2 SYGVKD come from the germline V gene. This sample was shared with a second study, whose subject was T cells expressing NK-cell markers.

V and J are TRBV10-3 and TRBJ1-2; 10 bases map to TRBD1. The clonotype comes from a woman aged 18-29 years in good health. Sequencing was done on a sample of PBMCs. CDR3 in amino acids: CAISGTGDYGYTF. For the CDR3, the DNA is TGTGCCATCTCCGGGACAGGGGACTATGGCTACACCTTC.